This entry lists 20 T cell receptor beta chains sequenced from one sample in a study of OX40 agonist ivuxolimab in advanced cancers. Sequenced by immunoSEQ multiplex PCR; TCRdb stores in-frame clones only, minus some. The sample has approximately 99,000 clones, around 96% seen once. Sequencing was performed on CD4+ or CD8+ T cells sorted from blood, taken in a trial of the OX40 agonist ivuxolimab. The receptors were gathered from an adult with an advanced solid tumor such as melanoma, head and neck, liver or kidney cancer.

The CDR3 region is CASSYRTRPEHEQYF. The DNA for the CDR3 is TGTGCCAGCAGCTACCGGACTCGCCCCGAGCACGAGCAGTACTTC. The chain links TRBV5-4 to TRBJ2-7; a possible D gene is TRBD2 (5 bases). V lost 3 bases and J lost 5, with 18 bases in between. This CDR3 region has 15 residues. Per the germline V gene, CDR1 is SGHNT and CDR2 is YYREEE (reference sequence). Using reference TRBV5-4 and TRBJ2-7 for the parts outside the CDR3, the full variable domain is ETGVTQSPTHLIKTRGQQVTLRCSSQSGHNTVSWYQQALGQGPQFIFQYYREEENGRGNFPPRFSGLQFPNYSSELNVNALELDDSALYLCASSYRTRPEHEQYFGPGTRLTVT.

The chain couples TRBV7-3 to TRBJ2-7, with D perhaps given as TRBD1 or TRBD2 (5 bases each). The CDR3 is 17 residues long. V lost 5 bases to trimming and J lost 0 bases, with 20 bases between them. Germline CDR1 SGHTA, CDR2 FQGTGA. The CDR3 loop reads CASSRQTGTLSSYEQYF. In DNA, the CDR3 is TGTGCCAGCAGCCGACAAACCGGGACCTTAAGCTCCTACGAGCAGTACTTC.

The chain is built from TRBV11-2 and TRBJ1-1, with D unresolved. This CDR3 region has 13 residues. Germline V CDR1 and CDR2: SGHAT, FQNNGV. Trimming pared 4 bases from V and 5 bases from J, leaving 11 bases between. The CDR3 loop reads CASSSDGGTEAFF. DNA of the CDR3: TGTGCCAGCAGCTCAGACGGAGGGACTGAAGCTTTCTTT.

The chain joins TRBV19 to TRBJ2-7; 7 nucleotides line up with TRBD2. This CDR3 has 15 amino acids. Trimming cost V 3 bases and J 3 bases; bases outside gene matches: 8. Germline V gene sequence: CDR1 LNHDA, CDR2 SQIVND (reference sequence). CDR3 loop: CASSIVGSGDYEQYF. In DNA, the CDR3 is TGTGCCAGTAGTATTGTGGGCAGCGGGGACTACGAGCAGTACTTC.

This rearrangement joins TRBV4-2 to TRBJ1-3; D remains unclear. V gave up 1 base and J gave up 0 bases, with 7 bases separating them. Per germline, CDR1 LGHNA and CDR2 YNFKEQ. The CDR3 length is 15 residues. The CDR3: CASSQGLSSGNTIYF. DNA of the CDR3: TGTGCCAGCAGCCAAGGTCTGTCCTCTGGAAACACCATATATTTT.

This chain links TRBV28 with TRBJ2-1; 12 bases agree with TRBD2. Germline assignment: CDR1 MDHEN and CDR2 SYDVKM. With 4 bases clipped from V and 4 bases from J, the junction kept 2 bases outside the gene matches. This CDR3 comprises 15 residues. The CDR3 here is CASSSGLAGYNEQFF. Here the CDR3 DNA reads TGTGCCAGCAGTTCCGGACTAGCGGGGTACAATGAGCAGTTCTTC.

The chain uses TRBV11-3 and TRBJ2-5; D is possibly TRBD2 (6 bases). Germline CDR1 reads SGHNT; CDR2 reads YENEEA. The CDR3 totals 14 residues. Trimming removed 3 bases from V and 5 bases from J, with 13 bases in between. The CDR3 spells CASSFRGSEETQYF. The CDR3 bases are TGTGCCAGCAGCTTCCGGGGGAGTGAGGAGACCCAGTACTTC.

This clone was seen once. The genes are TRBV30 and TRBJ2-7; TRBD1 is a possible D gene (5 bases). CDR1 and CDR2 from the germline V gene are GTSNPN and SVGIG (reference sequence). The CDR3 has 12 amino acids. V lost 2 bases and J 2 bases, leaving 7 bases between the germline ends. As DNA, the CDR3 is TGTGCCTGGAGTATAGGGGCCTACGAGCAGTACTTC. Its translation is CAWSIGAYEQYF.

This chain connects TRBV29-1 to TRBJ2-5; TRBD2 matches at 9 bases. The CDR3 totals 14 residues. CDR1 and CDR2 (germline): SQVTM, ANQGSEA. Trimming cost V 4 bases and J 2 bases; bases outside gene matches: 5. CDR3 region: CSVVYLAGQETQYF. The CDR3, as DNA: TGCAGCGTTGTATATCTAGCGGGGCAAGAGACCCAGTACTTC.

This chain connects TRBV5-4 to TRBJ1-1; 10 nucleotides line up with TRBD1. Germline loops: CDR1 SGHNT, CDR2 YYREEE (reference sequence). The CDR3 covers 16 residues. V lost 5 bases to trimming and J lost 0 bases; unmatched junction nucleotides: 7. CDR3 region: CASRKGQGMVNTEAFF. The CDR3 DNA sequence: TGTGCCAGCAGGAAGGGACAGGGGATGGTGAACACTGAAGCTTTCTTT. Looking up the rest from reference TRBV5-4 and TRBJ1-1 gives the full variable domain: ETGVTQSPTHLIKTRGQQVTLRCSSQSGHNTVSWYQQALGQGPQFIFQYYREEENGRGNFPPRFSGLQFPNYSSELNVNALELDDSALYLCASRKGQGMVNTEAFFGQGTRLTVV.

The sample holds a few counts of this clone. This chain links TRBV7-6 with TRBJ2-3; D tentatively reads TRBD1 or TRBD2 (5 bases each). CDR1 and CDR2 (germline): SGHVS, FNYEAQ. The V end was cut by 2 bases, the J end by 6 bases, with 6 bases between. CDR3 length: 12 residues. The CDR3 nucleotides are TGTGCCAGCAGCTTATGGGGGGATACGCAGTATTTT. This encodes CASSLWGDTQYF.

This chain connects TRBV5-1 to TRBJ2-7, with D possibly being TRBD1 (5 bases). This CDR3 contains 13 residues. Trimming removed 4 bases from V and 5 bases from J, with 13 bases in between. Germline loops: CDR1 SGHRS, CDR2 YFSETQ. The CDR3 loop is CASSLAGFDEQYF. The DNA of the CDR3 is TGCGCCAGCAGCCTTGCAGGGTTTGACGAGCAGTACTTC.

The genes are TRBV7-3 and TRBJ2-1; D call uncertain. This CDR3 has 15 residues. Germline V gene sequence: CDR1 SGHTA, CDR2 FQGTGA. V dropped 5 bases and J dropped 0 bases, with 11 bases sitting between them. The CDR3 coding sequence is TGTGCCAGCAGCCCAGTTCAGAGCTCCTACAATGAGCAGTTCTTC. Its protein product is CASSPVQSSYNEQFF. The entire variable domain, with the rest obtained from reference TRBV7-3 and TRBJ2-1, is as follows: GAGVSQTPSNKVTEKGKYVELRCDPISGHTALYWYRQSLGQGPEFLIYFQGTGAADDSGLPNDRFFAVRPEGSVSTLKIQRTERGDSAVYLCASSPVQSSYNEQFFGPGTRLTVL.

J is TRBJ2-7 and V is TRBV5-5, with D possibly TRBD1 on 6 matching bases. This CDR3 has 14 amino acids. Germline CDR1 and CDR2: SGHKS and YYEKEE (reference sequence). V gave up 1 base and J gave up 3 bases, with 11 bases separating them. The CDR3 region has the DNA TGTGCCAGCAGCTTGCCAGGGGCGGACTACGAGCAGTACTTC. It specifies CASSLPGADYEQYF.

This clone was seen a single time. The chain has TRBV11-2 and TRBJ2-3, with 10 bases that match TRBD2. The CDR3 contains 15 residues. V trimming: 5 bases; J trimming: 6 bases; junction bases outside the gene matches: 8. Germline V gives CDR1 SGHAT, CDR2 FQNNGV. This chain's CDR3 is CASSPLAGWGDTQYF. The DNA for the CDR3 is TGTGCCAGCAGCCCACTAGCGGGATGGGGTGATACGCAGTATTTT. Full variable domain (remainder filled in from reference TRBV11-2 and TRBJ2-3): EAGVAQSPRYKIIEKRQSVAFWCNPISGHATLYWYQQILGQGPKLLIQFQNNGVVDDSQLPKDRFSAERLKGVDSTLKIQPAKLEDSAVYLCASSPLAGWGDTQYFGPGTRLTVL.

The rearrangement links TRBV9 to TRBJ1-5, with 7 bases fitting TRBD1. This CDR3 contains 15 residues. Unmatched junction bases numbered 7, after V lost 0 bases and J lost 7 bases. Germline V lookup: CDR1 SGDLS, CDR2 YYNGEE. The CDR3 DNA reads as TGTGCCAGCAGCGTAGGAGGGGGCACCGGGCAGCCCCAGCATTTT. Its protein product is CASSVGGGTGQPQHF. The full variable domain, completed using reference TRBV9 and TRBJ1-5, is DSGVTQTPKHLITATGQRVTLRCSPRSGDLSVYWYQQSLDQGLQFLIQYYNGEERAKGNILERFSAQQFPDLHSELNLSSLELGDSALYFCASSVGGGTGQPQHFGDGTRLSIL.

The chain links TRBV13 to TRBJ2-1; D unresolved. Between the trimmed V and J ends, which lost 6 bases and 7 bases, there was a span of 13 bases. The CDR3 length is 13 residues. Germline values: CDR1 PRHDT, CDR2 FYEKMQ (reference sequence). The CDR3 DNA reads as TGTGCCAGCAGTGTACGAGATTCAAATGAGCAGTTCTTC. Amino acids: CASSVRDSNEQFF.

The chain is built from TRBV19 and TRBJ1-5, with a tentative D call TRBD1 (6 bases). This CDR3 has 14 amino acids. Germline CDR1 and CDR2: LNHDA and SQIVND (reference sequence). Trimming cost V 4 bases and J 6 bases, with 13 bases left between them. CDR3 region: CASSTRTDRQPQHF. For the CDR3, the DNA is TGTGCCAGTAGTACACGGACAGATCGTCAGCCCCAGCATTTT.

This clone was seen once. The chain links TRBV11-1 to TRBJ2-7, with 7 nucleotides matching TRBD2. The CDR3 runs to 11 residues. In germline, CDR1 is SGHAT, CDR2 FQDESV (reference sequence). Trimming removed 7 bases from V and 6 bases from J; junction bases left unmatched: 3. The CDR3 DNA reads TGTGCCAGCATCTGGGGGGGCGAGCAGTACTTC. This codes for CASIWGGEQYF. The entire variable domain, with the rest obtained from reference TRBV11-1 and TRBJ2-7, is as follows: EAEVAQSPRYKITEKSQAVAFWCDPISGHATLYWYRQILGQGPELLVQFQDESVVDDSQLPKDRFSAERLKGVDSTLKIQPAELGDSAMYLCASIWGGEQYFGPGTRLTVT.

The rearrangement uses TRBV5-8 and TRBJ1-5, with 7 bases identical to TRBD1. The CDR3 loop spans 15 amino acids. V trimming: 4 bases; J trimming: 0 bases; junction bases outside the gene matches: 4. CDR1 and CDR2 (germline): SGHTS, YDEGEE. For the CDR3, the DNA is TGTGCCAGCAGCCCGGACAGGAATAGCAATCAGCCCCAGCATTTT. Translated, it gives CASSPDRNSNQPQHF.